The 2 T cell receptor beta chains listed next were all sequenced from one sample in a study of CD8 T cells in cerebrospinal fluid in Alzheimer's disease. After re-calling the 10x single-cell sequencing reads, TCRdb lists one entry per CDR3 protein, DNA absent. The sample data list approximately 1,500 distinct CDR3 sequences. Specimen: cerebrospinal fluid. These receptor sequences come from a human donor with mild cognitive impairment.

Measured by frequency, this clonotype is medium-sized. The chain employs TRBV4-2 and TRBJ2-2; TCRdb's D call of TRBD2 is untestable without DNA. CDR1 and CDR2 (germline): LGHNA, YNFKEQ. CDR3 length: 17 amino acids. CDR3 protein: CASSQVELQRGTGELFF.

This clonotype is deemed medium-sized by its frequency. The rearrangement links TRBV6-5 to TRBJ1-2. Per germline, CDR1 MNHEY and CDR2 SVGAGI. The CDR3 loop spans 14 amino acids. CDR3: CASSYSRIDYGYTF.